Following are 15 T cell receptor beta chains from one sample sequenced in a study of glioma-infiltrating T cells. Amplification of TCR alpha and beta CDR3 regions from RNA used iRepertoire nested multiplex PCR. TCRdb analysed the multiplex PCR reads with MiXCR anew, one entry per CDR3 protein. Among about 130,000 distinct CDR3 sequences, roughly 20% were seen once, and the ten largest hold 15%. Material: glioma tissue, nonneoplastic brain tissue, or PBMCs (not recorded which). The origin of the receptors is a human donor with low-grade glioma or glioblastoma, undergoing nonglioma brain surgery, or in good health (not recorded which).

On this clonotype: A read error may explain this, as a much larger clone is one base away. The chain employs TRBV5-1 and TRBJ2-3, with 11 bases aligning to TRBD2. This CDR3 comprises 17 residues. Germline trimming cut 2 bases from V and 0 bases from J; bases unmatched to any gene: 5. Germline lookup yields CDR1 SGHRS and CDR2 YFSETQ. The CDR3 protein is CASSFLRTSGSTDTQYF. CDR3 sequence (DNA): TGCGCCAGCAGCTTCCTACGGACTAGCGGGAGCACAGATACGCAGTATTTT.

Notes on this clonotype: This may be a read error, as it is one base from a much larger clone. J is TRBJ2-1 and V is TRBV19, with 7 bases matching TRBD2. Germline V gene sequence: CDR1 LNHDA, CDR2 SQIVND (reference sequence). The CDR3 covers 14 residues. CDR3 coding DNA: TGTGCCAGTAGTATACGGACTAGTATCAATGAGCGGTTCTTC. Protein product: CASSIRTSINERFF.

The sample holds a few counts of this clonotype. The CDR3 bases are TGCAGCGGCCCTGCAGGGAGGGAGACCCAGTACTTC. This encodes CSGPAGRETQYF. V usage is TRBV29-1 and J usage is TRBJ2-5; TRBD2 is a possible D gene (6 bases). The germline CDR1 and CDR2 sequences are SQVTM and ANQGSEA. This CDR3 contains 12 residues. Trimming removed 7 bases at V and 5 bases at J, with 14 bases between.

In this sample, this clonotype turned up a few times. J is TRBJ2-5 and V is TRBV2; 9 bases fit TRBD1. CDR1 is SNHLY and CDR2 is FYNNEI in the germline V gene. The J segment lost 4 bases and the V segment lost 9 bases, leaving 3 bases of the junction unmatched. This CDR3 is built from 12 residues. CDR3: CARGTGPETQYF. The CDR3 DNA reads as TGTGCCAGGGGGACAGGGCCAGAGACCCAGTACTTC.

The chain is built from TRBV29-1 and TRBJ2-3; a possible D gene is TRBD2 (7 bases). Trimming removed 4 bases from V and 2 bases from J, with 13 bases in between. The CDR3 has 14 amino acids. Germline assignment: CDR1 SQVTM and CDR2 ANQGSEA. CDR3 sequence reads: CSVGGRENTDTQYF. The DNA for the CDR3 is TGCAGCGTTGGGGGGCGGGAGAACACAGATACGCAGTATTTT.

At least ten counts were recorded for this clonotype. The chain employs TRBV27 and TRBJ1-1; 7 bases are a match to TRBD1. This CDR3 contains 15 residues. Germline loops: CDR1 MNHEY, CDR2 SMNVEV (reference sequence). The V gene end was trimmed by 5 bases and the J gene end by 0 bases; junction bases not matched to a gene: 6. The CDR3 region is CASSQGTAMNTEAFF. The DNA for the CDR3 is TGTGCCAGCAGTCAAGGGACAGCTATGAACACTGAAGCTTTCTTT.

This clonotype was seen repeatedly, ten times or more. This chain uses TRBV5-4 with TRBJ1-1, with 10 bases matching TRBD1. Trimming took 5 bases from V and 1 from J; bases not matched to a gene: 5. CDR3 length: 15 amino acids. The germline CDR1 and CDR2 sequences are SGHNT and YYREEE (reference sequence). The CDR3 sequence is CASRPRQGANTEAFF. Here the CDR3 DNA reads TGTGCCAGCAGGCCGAGACAGGGGGCGAACACTGAAGCTTTCTTT.

This clonotype has just a few counts. The J gene is TRBJ2-1, the V gene TRBV9; D perhaps matches TRBD2 (6 bases). Trimming cost V 1 base and J 8 bases, with 16 bases left between them. Germline lookup yields CDR1 SGDLS and CDR2 YYNGEE. The length of the CDR3 is 15 residues. This chain's CDR3 is CASSVWGDQLDEQFF. As DNA, the CDR3 is TGTGCCAGCAGCGTATGGGGGGACCAACTGGATGAGCAGTTCTTC.

In this sample, this clonotype turned up many times. V gene TRBV3-1 combines with J gene TRBJ1-1, with a possible D match to TRBD1 (5 bases). The CDR3 runs 15 residues. Per germline, CDR1 LGHDT and CDR2 YNNKEL (reference sequence). V gave up 1 base and J gave up 4 bases, with 13 bases separating them. The CDR3 coding sequence is TGTGCCAGCAGCCAAGGCGTCAGGGAAAGCACTGAAGCTTTCTTT. Amino acids: CASSQGVRESTEAFF. Variable domain in full (rest from reference TRBV3-1 and TRBJ1-1): DTAVSQTPKYLVTQMGNDKSIKCEQNLGHDTMYWYKQDSKKFLKIMFSYNNKELIINETVPNRFSPKSPDKAHLNLHINSLELGDSAVYFCASSQGVRESTEAFFGQGTRLTVV.

This clonotype rates as medium-sized. This sequence joins TRBV6-1 and TRBJ2-3; D may correspond to TRBD1 or TRBD2 (6 bases each). V shed 5 bases and J shed 4 bases, with 13 bases lying between them. CDR3 length: 14 amino acids. Germline V gene sequence: CDR1 MNHNS, CDR2 SASEGT. The CDR3 DNA reads TGTGCCAGCAGTCAGGGGCGGGAATCAGATACGCAGTATTTT. Residues: CASSQGRESDTQYF.

This clonotype was found once. Because it lacks the conserved phenylalanine or tryptophan at the end, this CDR3 is likely a read error. The chain has TRBV11-2 and TRBJ2-7, with D unclear. CDR3 size: 15 residues. Trimming cost V 7 bases and J 4 bases, with 20 bases left between them. The germline V gene has CDR1 SGHAT and CDR2 FQNNGV. The CDR3 region is CASTLYGGSSYEQYI. In DNA, the CDR3 is TGTGCCAGCACCCTCTACGGCGGAAGCTCATACGAGCAGTACATC.

There are many counts of this clonotype. The chain's CDR3 is CASSRPSEDTQYF. The CDR3 region has the DNA TGTGCCAGCAGTCGCCCTAGTGAGGATACGCAGTATTTT. This chain uses TRBV6-1 with TRBJ2-3; D gene ambiguous. The CDR3 runs to 13 residues. Trimming took off 5 bases at V and 6 bases at J, with 12 bases between the two ends. Germline V gene sequence: CDR1 MNHNS, CDR2 SASEGT.

In this sample, this clonotype turned up many times. This rearrangement joins TRBV24-1 to TRBJ2-5; D gene ambiguous. Germline V gene lookup returns CDR1 KGHDR and CDR2 SFDVKD. The V end was cut by 3 bases, the J end by 4 bases, with 11 bases between. The CDR3 length is 14 residues. In DNA, the CDR3 is TGTGCCACCAGTGATAACGCCGTCGGAGAGACCCAGTACTTC. Translated, it gives CATSDNAVGETQYF.

The table lists this clonotype with many counts. J is TRBJ1-6 and V is TRBV20-1; TRBD1 agrees at 7 bases. The CDR3 consists of 14 residues. The trim removed 0 bases at V and 7 bases at J, leaving 3 bases unmatched. The germline gives CDR1 DFQATT, CDR2 SNEGSKA (reference sequence). The chain's CDR3 is CSARDPGQNSPLHF. The CDR3, as DNA: TGCAGTGCTAGAGACCCGGGACAGAATTCACCCCTCCACTTT.

As for this clonotype: At one end, the junction sequence differs from germline, possibly due to a read error. V and J are TRBV20-1 and TRBJ2-7; possibly TRBD1 for D (6 bases). Germline V lookup: CDR1 DFQATT, CDR2 SNEGSKA (reference sequence). The CDR3 consists of 13 residues. CDR3 protein: CSADRDITCEQCF. In nucleotides, the CDR3 is TGCAGTGCTGACCGGGACATAACCTGCGAGCAGTGCTTC.